The rows below give T cell receptor beta chains drawn from one sample of a study of cytomegalovirus exposure and HLA in healthy donors. Repertoires were generated with immunoSEQ multiplex PCR, while TCRdb's copy carries only in-frame clones and drops some. Altogether around 300,000 clones are present, approximately 88% being singletons, with the ten largest covering approximately 0.95%. The sequenced sample was PBMCs. The source is a woman between 18 and 29 years old in good health and CMV-seronegative. Both conserved end residues are part of each CDR3. D genes are given only for firm matches. Clone size is stated in some rows and not others, as once, few, many or a class when expanded.

j_call | v_call | d_call | clone_size | cdr3_aa | cdr3_nt
TRBJ2-3 | TRBV7-9 | . | . | CASNQWAGGTDTQYF | TGTGCCAGCAACCAGTGGGCGGGCGGCACAGATACGCAGTATTTT
TRBJ2-3 | TRBV5-1 | TRBD2 | . | CASSLDPRELDTQYF | TGCGCCAGCAGCTTGGACCCGCGGGAGTTGGATACGCAGTATTTT
TRBJ2-1 | TRBV10-1 | . | . | CASSESLHEDEQFF | TGCGCCAGCAGTGAGTCCTTGCATGAGGATGAGCAGTTCTTC
TRBJ2-1 | TRBV9 | . | . | CASSLFQDFTSYNEQFF | TGTGCCAGCAGTCTTTTCCAAGACTTCACCTCCTACAATGAGCAGTTCTTC
TRBJ2-7 | TRBV28 | . | . | CASSPVRQGGSYEQYF | TGTGCCAGCAGTCCCGTACGGCAGGGGGGCTCCTACGAGCAGTACTTC
TRBJ1-1 | TRBV2 | TRBD1 | . | CATPTGESHTEAFF | TGTGCCACTCCTACAGGGGAGTCGCACACTGAAGCTTTCTTT
TRBJ1-1 | TRBV19 | . | . | CASSSPPTGHTEAFF | TGTGCCAGTAGTTCCCCTCCCACAGGGCACACTGAAGCTTTCTTT
TRBJ1-4 | TRBV6-5 | . | once | CASSTTVNEKLFF | TGTGCCAGCAGTACCACGGTAAATGAAAAACTGTTTTTT
TRBJ2-1 | TRBV4-1 | TRBD2 | . | CASSQLAGVYNEQFF | TGCGCCAGCAGCCAGCTAGCGGGAGTGTACAATGAGCAGTTCTTC
TRBJ2-5 | TRBV15 | . | . | CATSRDGAGQETQYF | TGTGCCACCAGCAGAGATGGGGCGGGGCAAGAGACCCAGTACTTC
TRBJ2-7 | TRBV19 | . | . | CASSIGGSGAAVYEQYF | TGTGCCAGTAGTATAGGTGGGAGTGGAGCGGCCGTCTACGAGCAGTACTTC
TRBJ1-1 | TRBV19 | . | . | CASSIVALGTEAFF | TGTGCCAGTAGTATCGTTGCGCTAGGCACTGAAGCTTTCTTT
TRBJ2-5 | TRBV28 | . | . | CASRNSGDQETQYF | TGTGCCAGCAGGAATAGCGGAGACCAAGAGACCCAGTACTTC
TRBJ1-5 | TRBV19 | TRBD1 | once | CASSPRTGFSNQPQHF | TGTGCCAGTAGTCCCCGGACAGGTTTTAGCAATCAGCCCCAGCATTTT
TRBJ1-6 | TRBV6-1 | . | . | CASSHGGPLHF | TGTGCCAGCAGCCACGGGGGACCCCTCCACTTT
TRBJ1-1 | TRBV25-1 | . | . | CASSLQGRNTEAFF | TGTGCCAGCAGTCTACAGGGAAGGAACACTGAAGCTTTCTTT
TRBJ2-7 | TRBV27 | TRBD2 | . | CASSFSLGGEAYEQYF | TGTGCCAGCAGTTTCAGTCTCGGGGGGGAAGCCTACGAGCAGTACTTC
TRBJ1-2 | TRBV6-5 | TRBD1 | . | CASSPPGQGWGYTF | TGTGCCAGCAGCCCACCGGGACAGGGTTGGGGCTACACCTTC
TRBJ2-5 | TRBV28 | TRBD1 | . | CASSRGQGISETQYF | TGTGCCAGCAGCCGGGGACAGGGAATTAGCGAGACCCAGTACTTC
TRBJ2-3 | TRBV5-4 | TRBD2 | once | CASSLQREWTDTQYF | TGTGCCAGCAGCTTGCAGCGGGAGTGGACAGATACGCAGTATTTT
TRBJ1-2 | TRBV10-2 | . | . | CASSPGTWNYGYTF | TGCGCCAGCAGTCCAGGGACTTGGAACTATGGCTACACCTTC
TRBJ2-2 | TRBV7-3 | TRBD1 | . | CASSRRDRTGELFF | TGTGCCAGCAGCCGCCGGGACAGAACCGGGGAGCTGTTTTTT
TRBJ2-7 | TRBV4-1 | . | . | CASSQEFSDYGLYEQYF | TGCGCCAGCAGCCAAGAGTTCTCGGACTATGGTCTCTACGAGCAGTACTTC
TRBJ2-3 | TRBV15 | . | . | CATSRDIWAASTDTQYF | TGTGCCACCAGCAGAGATATTTGGGCAGCTAGCACAGATACGCAGTATTTT
TRBJ2-3 | TRBV16 | TRBD2 | . | CASSPPLRETTDTQYF | TGTGCCAGCAGCCCGCCGTTGCGGGAGACAACAGATACGCAGTATTTT
TRBJ1-5 | TRBV27 | . | . | CASSFVGPSNQPQHF | TGTGCCAGCAGTTTTGTTGGGCCAAGCAATCAGCCCCAGCATTTT
TRBJ2-7 | TRBV5-1 | . | . | CASSLALTASYEQYF | TGCGCCAGCAGCTTGGCCCTGACAGCCTCCTACGAGCAGTACTTC
TRBJ2-7 | TRBV28 | . | . | CASGLHRVGNEQYF | TGTGCCAGCGGCTTACACAGGGTTGGGAACGAGCAGTACTTC
TRBJ2-3 | TRBV28 | TRBD1 | . | CASSSPGQRQPFKRKSPHTQYF | TGTGCCAGCAGCTCCCCGGGACAGCGGCAACCATTTAAGCGGAAGTCGCCCCATACGCAGTATTTT
TRBJ1-1 | TRBV28 | TRBD1 | . | CASSLQGEMNTEAFF | TGTGCCAGCAGTTTACAGGGGGAGATGAACACTGAAGCTTTCTTT
TRBJ2-5 | TRBV28 | TRBD2 | . | CASSAAGGSGQETQYF | TGTGCCAGCAGTGCGGCGGGGGGCAGTGGCCAAGAGACCCAGTACTTC
TRBJ2-1 | TRBV4-1 | TRBD2 | . | CASSQEGASGRAEQFF | TGCGCCAGCAGCCAAGAAGGGGCTAGCGGGAGGGCTGAGCAGTTCTTC
TRBJ1-5 | TRBV6-1 | . | . | CASTSRNQPQHF | TGTGCCAGCACCTCTAGAAATCAGCCCCAGCATTTT
TRBJ2-1 | TRBV5-1 | . | . | CASSLDRVGSGDEQFF | TGCGCCAGCAGCTTGGATCGAGTCGGGAGTGGTGATGAGCAGTTCTTC
TRBJ2-1 | TRBV6-6 | TRBD2 | . | CASSYSSGSRDEQFF | TGTGCCAGCAGTTACTCTAGCGGGAGTCGGGATGAGCAGTTCTTC
TRBJ2-2 | TRBV27 | . | . | CASSKGVYTGELFF | TGTGCCAGCAGTAAAGGGGTCTACACCGGGGAGCTGTTTTTT
TRBJ2-1 | TRBV6-5 | TRBD2 | . | CASSYSGTSGYNEQFF | TGTGCCAGCAGTTACAGTGGGACTAGCGGTTACAATGAGCAGTTCTTC
TRBJ2-1 | TRBV30 | TRBD2 | . | CAWRGGLAGGGQFF | TGTGCCTGGAGGGGGGGACTAGCGGGAGGTGGGCAGTTCTTC
TRBJ2-3 | TRBV6-5 | TRBD2 | . | CASSPPTSGSDTQYF | TGTGCCAGCAGTCCCCCAACTAGCGGGAGTGATACGCAGTATTTT
TRBJ2-3 | TRBV5-5 | . | . | CASRSAASHTQYF | TGTGCCAGCCGGTCTGCGGCCTCCCATACGCAGTATTTT
TRBJ1-2 | TRBV25-1 | TRBD1 | . | CASGTGIGYTF | TGTGCCAGCGGGACAGGGATTGGCTACACCTTC
TRBJ2-3 | TRBV27 | . | once | CASSFGQGSTDTQYF | TGTGCCAGCAGTTTTGGCCAGGGTAGCACAGATACGCAGTATTTT